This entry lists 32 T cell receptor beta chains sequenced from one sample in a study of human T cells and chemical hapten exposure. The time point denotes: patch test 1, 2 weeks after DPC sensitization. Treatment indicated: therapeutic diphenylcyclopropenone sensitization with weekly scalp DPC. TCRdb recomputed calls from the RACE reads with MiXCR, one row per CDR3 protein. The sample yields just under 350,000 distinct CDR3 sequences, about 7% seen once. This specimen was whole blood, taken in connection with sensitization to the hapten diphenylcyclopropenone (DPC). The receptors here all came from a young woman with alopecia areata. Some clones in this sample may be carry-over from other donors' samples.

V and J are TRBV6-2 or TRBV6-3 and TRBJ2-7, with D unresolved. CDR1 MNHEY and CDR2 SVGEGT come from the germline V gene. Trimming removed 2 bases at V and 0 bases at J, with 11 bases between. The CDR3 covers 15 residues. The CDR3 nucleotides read TGTGCCAGCAGTTACGATCAGGCGAGCTCCTACGAGCAGTACTTC. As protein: CASSYDQASSYEQYF.

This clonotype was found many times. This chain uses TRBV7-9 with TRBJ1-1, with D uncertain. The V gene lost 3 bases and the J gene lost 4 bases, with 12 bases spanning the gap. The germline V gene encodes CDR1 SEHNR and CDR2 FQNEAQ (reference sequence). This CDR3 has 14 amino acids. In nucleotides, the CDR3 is TGTGCCAGCAGCTTCTCCGGTCTAGGCACTGAAGCTTTCTTT. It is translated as CASSFSGLGTEAFF.

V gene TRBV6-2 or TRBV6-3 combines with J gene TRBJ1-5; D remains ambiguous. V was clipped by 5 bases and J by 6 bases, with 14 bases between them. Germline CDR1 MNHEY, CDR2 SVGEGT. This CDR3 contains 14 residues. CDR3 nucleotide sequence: TGTGCCAGCAGTGCGGACGGCCTCGGTCAGCCCCAGCATTTT. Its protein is CASSADGLGQPQHF.

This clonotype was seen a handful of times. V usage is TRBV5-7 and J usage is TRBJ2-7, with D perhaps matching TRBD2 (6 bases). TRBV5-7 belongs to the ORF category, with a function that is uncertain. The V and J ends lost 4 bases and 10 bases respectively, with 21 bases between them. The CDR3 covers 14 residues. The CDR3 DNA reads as TGTGCCAGCAGCACAAGTAGGACGGAGGGATCTCAGTACTTC. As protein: CASSTSRTEGSQYF.

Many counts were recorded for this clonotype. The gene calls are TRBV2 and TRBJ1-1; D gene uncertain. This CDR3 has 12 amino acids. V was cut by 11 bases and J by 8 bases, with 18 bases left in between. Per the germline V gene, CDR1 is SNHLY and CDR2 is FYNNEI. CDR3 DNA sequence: TGTGCCGGGAACCCGAACGTTGCCGAAGCTTTCTTT. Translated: CAGNPNVAEAFF.

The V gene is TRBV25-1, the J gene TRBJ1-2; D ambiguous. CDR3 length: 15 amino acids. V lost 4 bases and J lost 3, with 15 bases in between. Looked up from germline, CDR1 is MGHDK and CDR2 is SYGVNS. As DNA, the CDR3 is TGTGCCAGCAGTGCCCCGGACGGATCGTACTATGGCTACACCTTC. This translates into CASSAPDGSYYGYTF.

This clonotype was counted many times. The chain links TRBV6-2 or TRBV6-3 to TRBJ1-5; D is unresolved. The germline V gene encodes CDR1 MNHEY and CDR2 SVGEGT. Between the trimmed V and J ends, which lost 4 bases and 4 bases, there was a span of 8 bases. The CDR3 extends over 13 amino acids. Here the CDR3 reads CASSSDGNQPQHF. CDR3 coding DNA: TGTGCCAGCAGTTCGGACGGAAATCAGCCCCAGCATTTT.

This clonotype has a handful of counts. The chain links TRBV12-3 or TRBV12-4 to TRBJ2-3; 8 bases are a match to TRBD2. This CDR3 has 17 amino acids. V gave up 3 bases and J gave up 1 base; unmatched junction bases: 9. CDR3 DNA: TGTGCCAGCAGTTTTGGACCAGGTAGCGGGGGCACAGATACGCAGTATTTT. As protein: CASSFGPGSGGTDTQYF.

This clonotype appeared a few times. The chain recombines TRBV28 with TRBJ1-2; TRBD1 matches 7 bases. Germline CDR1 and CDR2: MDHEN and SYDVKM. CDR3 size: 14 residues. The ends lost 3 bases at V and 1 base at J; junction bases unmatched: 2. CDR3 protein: CASSLGQFNYGYTF. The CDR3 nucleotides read TGTGCCAGCAGTTTGGGACAGTTTAACTATGGCTACACCTTC.

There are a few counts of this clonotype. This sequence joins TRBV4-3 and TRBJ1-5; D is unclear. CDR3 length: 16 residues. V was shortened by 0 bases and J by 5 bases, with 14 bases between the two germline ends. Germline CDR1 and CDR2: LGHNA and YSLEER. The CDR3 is CASSQDKGVTHQPQHF. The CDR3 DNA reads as TGCGCCAGCAGCCAAGATAAGGGAGTCACCCATCAGCCCCAGCATTTT.

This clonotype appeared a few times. CDR3 in amino acids: CATSGATGNVLTF. The CDR3 bases are TGTGCCACCAGTGGAGCGACAGGCAACGTCCTGACTTTC. The rearrangement links TRBV24-1 to TRBJ2-6; possible D gene TRBD1, 6 bases. This CDR3 has 13 residues. Trimming cost V 5 bases and J 9 bases, with 10 bases left between them. Germline V gene data show CDR1 as KGHDR and CDR2 as SFDVKD.

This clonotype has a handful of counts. DNA of the CDR3: TGTGCCAGCAGTTACACAAGTTCGGGGGGCCGGGGAGATACGCAGTATTTT. It translates to CASSYTSSGGRGDTQYF. This sequence joins TRBV6-5 and TRBJ2-3, with D perhaps TRBD2 (7 bases). Germline CDR1 is MNHEY and CDR2 is SVGAGI. There are 17 residues in the CDR3. The germline V and J ends were trimmed by 2 bases and 5 bases, with 20 bases remaining between them.

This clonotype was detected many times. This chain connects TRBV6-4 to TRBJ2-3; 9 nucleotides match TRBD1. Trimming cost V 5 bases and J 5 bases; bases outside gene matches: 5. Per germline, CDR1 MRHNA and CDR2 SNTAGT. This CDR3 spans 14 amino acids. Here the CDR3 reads CASSNRGQGDTQYF. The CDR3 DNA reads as TGTGCCAGCAGTAACAGGGGGCAAGGAGATACGCAGTATTTT.

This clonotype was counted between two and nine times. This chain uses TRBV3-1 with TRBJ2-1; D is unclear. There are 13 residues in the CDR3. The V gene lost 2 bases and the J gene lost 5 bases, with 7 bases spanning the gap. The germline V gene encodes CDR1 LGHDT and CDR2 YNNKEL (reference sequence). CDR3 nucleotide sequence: TGTGCCAGCAGCCAAAAGTCGAACAATGAGCAGTTCTTC. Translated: CASSQKSNNEQFF.

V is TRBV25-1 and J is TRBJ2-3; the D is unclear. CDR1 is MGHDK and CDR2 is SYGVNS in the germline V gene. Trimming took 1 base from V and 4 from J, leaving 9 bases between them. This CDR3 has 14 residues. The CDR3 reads CASSEFNVADTQYF. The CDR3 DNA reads TGTGCCAGCAGTGAATTTAACGTGGCAGATACGCAGTATTTT.

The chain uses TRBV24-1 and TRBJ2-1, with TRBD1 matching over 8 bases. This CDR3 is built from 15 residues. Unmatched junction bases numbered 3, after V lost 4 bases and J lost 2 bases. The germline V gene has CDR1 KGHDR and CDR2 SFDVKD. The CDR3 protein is CATSEPGGTYNEQFF. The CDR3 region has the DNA TGTGCCACCAGTGAACCAGGGGGCACCTACAATGAGCAGTTCTTC.

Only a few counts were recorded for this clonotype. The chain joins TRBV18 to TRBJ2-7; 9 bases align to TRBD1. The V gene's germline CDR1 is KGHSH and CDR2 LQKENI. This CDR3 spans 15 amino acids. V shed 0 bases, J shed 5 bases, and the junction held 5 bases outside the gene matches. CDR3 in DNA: TGTGCCAGCTCACCACCGGGGGACAGGGTCCACGAGCAGTACTTC. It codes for CASSPPGDRVHEQYF.

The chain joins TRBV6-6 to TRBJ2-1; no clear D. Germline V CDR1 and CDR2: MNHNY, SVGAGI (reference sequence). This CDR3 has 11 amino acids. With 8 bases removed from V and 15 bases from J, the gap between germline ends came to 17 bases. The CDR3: CASRASRLRFF. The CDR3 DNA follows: TGTGCCAGCCGGGCCAGCCGACTGAGGTTCTTC.

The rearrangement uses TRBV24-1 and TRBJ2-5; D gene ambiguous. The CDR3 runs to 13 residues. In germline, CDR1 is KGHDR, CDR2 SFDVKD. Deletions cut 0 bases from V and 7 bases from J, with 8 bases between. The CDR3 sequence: CATSDLISGTQYF. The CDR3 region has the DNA TGTGCCACCAGTGATTTGATATCCGGGACCCAGTACTTC.

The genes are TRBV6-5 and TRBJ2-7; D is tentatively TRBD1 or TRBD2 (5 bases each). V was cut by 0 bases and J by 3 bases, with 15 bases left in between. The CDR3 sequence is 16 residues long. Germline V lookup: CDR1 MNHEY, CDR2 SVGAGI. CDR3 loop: CASSYSLHGGYYEQYF. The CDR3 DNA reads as TGTGCCAGCAGTTACTCGCTCCATGGGGGATACTACGAGCAGTACTTC.

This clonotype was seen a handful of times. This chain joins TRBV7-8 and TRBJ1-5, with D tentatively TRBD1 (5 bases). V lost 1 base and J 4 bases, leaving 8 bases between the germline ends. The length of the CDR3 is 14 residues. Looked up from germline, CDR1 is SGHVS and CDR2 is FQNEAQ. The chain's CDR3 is CASSLVRGNQPQHF. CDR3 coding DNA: TGTGCCAGCAGCTTAGTAAGGGGTAATCAGCCCCAGCATTTT.

The CDR3 reads CASSHPESPLHF. The CDR3 nucleotides are TGTGCCAGCAGCCACCCCGAATCACCCCTCCACTTT. V and J are TRBV7-2 and TRBJ1-6; D is undetermined. Trimming left V 5 bases short and J 10 bases short, with 9 bases between. CDR3 size: 12 residues. Germline V CDR1 and CDR2: SGHTA, FQGNSA.

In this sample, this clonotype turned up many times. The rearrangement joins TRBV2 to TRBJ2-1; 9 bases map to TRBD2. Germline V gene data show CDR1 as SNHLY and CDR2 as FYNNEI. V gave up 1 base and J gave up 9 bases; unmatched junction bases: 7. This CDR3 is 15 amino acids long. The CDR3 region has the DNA TGTGCCAGCAGTGAAGGCCCGACTAGCGGTGTTGAGCAGTTCTTC. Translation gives CASSEGPTSGVEQFF.

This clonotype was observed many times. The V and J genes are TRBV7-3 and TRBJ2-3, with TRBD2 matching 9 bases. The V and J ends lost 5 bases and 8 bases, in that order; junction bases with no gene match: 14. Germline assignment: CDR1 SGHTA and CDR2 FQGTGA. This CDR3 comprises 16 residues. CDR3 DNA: TGTGCCAGCAGCCCAGTTGGAAGAGCGGGGGGAAGTACGCAGTATTTT. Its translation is CASSPVGRAGGSTQYF.

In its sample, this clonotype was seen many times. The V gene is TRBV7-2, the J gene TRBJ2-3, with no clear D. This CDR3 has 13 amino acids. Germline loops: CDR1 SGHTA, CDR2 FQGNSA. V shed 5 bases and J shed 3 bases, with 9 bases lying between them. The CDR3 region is CASSPMETDTQYF. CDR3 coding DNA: TGTGCCAGCAGCCCGATGGAAACAGATACGCAGTATTTT.

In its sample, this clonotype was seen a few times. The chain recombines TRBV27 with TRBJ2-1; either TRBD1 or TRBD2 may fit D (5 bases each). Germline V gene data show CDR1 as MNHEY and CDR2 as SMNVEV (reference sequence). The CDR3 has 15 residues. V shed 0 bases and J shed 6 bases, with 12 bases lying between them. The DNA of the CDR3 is TGTGCCAGCAGTTTATCTGGGGGTCCCTCCAATGAGCAGTTCTTC. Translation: CASSLSGGPSNEQFF.

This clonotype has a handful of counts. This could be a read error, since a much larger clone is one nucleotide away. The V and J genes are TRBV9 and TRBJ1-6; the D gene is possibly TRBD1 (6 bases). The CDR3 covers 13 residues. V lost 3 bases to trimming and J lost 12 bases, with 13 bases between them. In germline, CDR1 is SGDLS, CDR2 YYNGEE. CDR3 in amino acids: CASSARQDLPLHF. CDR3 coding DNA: TGTGCCAGCAGCGCCCGACAGGATTTACCCCTCCACTTT.

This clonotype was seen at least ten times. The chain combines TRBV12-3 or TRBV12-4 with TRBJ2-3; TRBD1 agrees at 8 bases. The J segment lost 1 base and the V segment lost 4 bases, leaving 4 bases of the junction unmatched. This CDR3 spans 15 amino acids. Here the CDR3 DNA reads TGTGCCAGCAGTTGGAGGGGACAGGGCACAGATACGCAGTATTTT. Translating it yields CASSWRGQGTDTQYF.

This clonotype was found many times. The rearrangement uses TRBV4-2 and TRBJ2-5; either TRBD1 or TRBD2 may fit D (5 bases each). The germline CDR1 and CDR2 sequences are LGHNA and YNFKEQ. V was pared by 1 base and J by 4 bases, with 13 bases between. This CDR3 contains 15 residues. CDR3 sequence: CASSQGTERGETQYF. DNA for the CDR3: TGTGCCAGCAGCCAAGGGACCGAGAGGGGAGAGACCCAGTACTTC.

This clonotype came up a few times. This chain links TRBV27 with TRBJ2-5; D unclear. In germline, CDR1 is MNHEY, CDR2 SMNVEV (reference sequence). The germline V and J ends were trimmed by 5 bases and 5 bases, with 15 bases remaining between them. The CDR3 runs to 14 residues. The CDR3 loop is CASSDIATGETQYF. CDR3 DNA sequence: TGTGCCAGCAGTGACATAGCCACCGGGGAGACCCAGTACTTC.

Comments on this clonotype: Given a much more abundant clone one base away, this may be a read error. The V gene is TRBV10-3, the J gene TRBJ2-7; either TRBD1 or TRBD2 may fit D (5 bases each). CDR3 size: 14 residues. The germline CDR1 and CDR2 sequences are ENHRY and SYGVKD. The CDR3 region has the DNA TGTGCCATCAATCCGGGACGTACCTCCTACGAGCTGTACTTC. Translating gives CAINPGRTSYELYF.

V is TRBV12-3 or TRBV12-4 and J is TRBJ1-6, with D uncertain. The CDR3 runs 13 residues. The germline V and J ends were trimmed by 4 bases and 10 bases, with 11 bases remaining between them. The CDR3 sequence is CASSSRYRSPLHF. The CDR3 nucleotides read TGTGCCAGCAGTTCCCGTTATAGGTCACCCCTCCACTTT.